The rows below give T cell receptor beta chains drawn from one sample of a study of human T cells and chemical hapten exposure. MiXCR, applied by TCRdb to the RACE reads, yields one record per CDR3 protein. Of under 100,000 distinct CDR3 sequences in the sample, over 9.5% were seen once. The source material was whole blood, sampled in connection with sensitization to the hapten diphenylcyclopropenone (DPC). The receptors come from a woman between 50 and 59 years old with alopecia areata. Some clones in this sample may be carry-over from other donors' samples. Both conserved end residues are trimmed from each CDR3.

TRBJ2-7	TRBV9	ASSVAGTASYEQY
TRBJ2-1	TRBV7-6	ASSPQGSSGRNEQF
TRBJ1-6	TRBV7-8	ASSLEWRVTNSPLH
TRBJ2-1	TRBV7-6	ASSLSTGQIDEQF
TRBJ1-4	TRBV29-1	SAKTTGFEKLF
TRBJ1-4	TRBV4-3	ASSQDPGRYEKLF
TRBJ2-1	TRBV5-1	ASSRTSGRDGEQF
TRBJ1-1	TRBV9	ASSPSRVLILAEAF
TRBJ2-2	TRBV20-1	SARDLQRERQGELF
TRBJ1-1	TRBV12-3/TRBV12-4	ASSPSYVGTEAF
TRBJ1-5	TRBV29-1	SVTGGSWDQPQH
TRBJ2-7	TRBV27	ASSFGQGPQY
TRBJ2-3	TRBV28	ASTSSGVARNTQY